This is a list of T cell receptor beta chains from one sample in a study of Graves' ophthalmopathy and Graves' hyperthyroidism. MiXCR, run by TCRdb on the multiplex PCR reads, gives a single entry per CDR3 protein. This sample has fewer than 600,000 distinct CDR3 sequences; approximately 15% occur once, and the top ten carry over 7.5%. The sequenced material came from blood. All receptors come from a woman aged 25 to 39 with Graves' ophthalmopathy. Both conserved end residues are part of each CDR3. D genes are given only for firm matches. Clone size appears in some rows only: once, few, many, or a class for an expanded clone.

J gene: TRBJ1-1; D gene: -; clone size: many; V gene: TRBV15; CDR3 DNA: TGTGCCACCAGCAGCCCCCCTCGGGCTGAAGCTTTCTTT; CDR3 protein: CATSSPPRAEAFF
J gene: TRBJ1-2; D gene: TRBD1; clone size: once; V gene: TRBV2; CDR3 DNA: TGTGCCAGCAGTGAAGCGGGACAGCATGGCTACACCTTC; CDR3 protein: CASSEAGQHGYTF
J gene: TRBJ2-2; D gene: -; clone size: many; V gene: TRBV12-3/TRBV12-4; CDR3 DNA: TGTGCCAGCAGTTGTCGCGAGACATCGAACACCGGGGAGCTGTTTTTT; CDR3 protein: CASSCRETSNTGELFF
J gene: TRBJ1-1; D gene: TRBD1; clone size: many; V gene: TRBV2; CDR3 DNA: TGTGCCAGTCGAGGACAGGGAACAACTGAAGCTTTCTTT; CDR3 protein: CASRGQGTTEAFF
J gene: TRBJ2-7; D gene: -; clone size: many; V gene: TRBV28; CDR3 DNA: TGTGCCAGCGTGAGGGTTTCGGACAGCTCCTACGAGCAGTACTTC; CDR3 protein: CASVRVSDSSYEQYF
J gene: TRBJ2-7; D gene: TRBD2; clone size: many; V gene: TRBV24-1; CDR3 DNA: TGTGCCACAGGGACTAGCGGGGGATCCTACGAGCAGTACTTC; CDR3 protein: CATGTSGGSYEQYF
J gene: TRBJ2-5; D gene: -; clone size: many; V gene: TRBV2; CDR3 DNA: TGTGCCAGCAGACAGTCGCTGGGGGAGACCCAGTACTTC; CDR3 protein: CASRQSLGETQYF
J gene: TRBJ2-5; D gene: -; clone size: few; V gene: TRBV7-2; CDR3 DNA: TGTGCCAGCAGCTTATTGTATTCAGGTCAAGAGACCCAGTACTTC; CDR3 protein: CASSLLYSGQETQYF
J gene: TRBJ1-1; D gene: -; clone size: many; V gene: TRBV27; CDR3 DNA: TGTGCCAGCAGTCCCCAGGGAATCAACACTGAAGCTTTCTTT; CDR3 protein: CASSPQGINTEAFF
J gene: TRBJ2-5; D gene: TRBD1; clone size: many; V gene: TRBV24-1; CDR3 DNA: TGTGCCACCAGTGAGACAGGGGTGTGGGAGACCCAGTACTTC; CDR3 protein: CATSETGVWETQYF
J gene: TRBJ1-1; D gene: -; clone size: -; V gene: TRBV6-5; CDR3 DNA: TGTGCCAGCAGTTATCCGGACGGCGACACTGAAGCTTTCTTT; CDR3 protein: CASSYPDGDTEAFF
J gene: TRBJ1-6; D gene: -; clone size: many; V gene: TRBV6-1; CDR3 DNA: TGTGCCAGCAGCCCTAAGCCCAGCCGGCCCTTTAATTCACCCCTCCACTTT; CDR3 protein: CASSPKPSRPFNSPLHF
J gene: TRBJ1-1; D gene: TRBD1; clone size: many; V gene: TRBV6-1; CDR3 DNA: TGTGCCAGCAGTGGGACAGGGGTGGGAACTGAAGCTTTCTTT; CDR3 protein: CASSGTGVGTEAFF
J gene: TRBJ2-7; D gene: -; clone size: many; V gene: TRBV2; CDR3 DNA: TGTGCCAGCACCGGGGAGTGGAGGGGACTCGAGCAGTACTTC; CDR3 protein: CASTGEWRGLEQYF
J gene: TRBJ2-7; D gene: TRBD2; clone size: -; V gene: TRBV6-2/TRBV6-3; CDR3 DNA: TGTGCCAGCAGTCCGGGACTAGGGCCTTACGAGCAGTACTTC; CDR3 protein: CASSPGLGPYEQYF
J gene: TRBJ2-5; D gene: TRBD1; clone size: -; V gene: TRBV11-2; CDR3 DNA: TGTGCCAGCAGCCCCAGACAGGGGACCAAGAGGACCCAGTACTTC; CDR3 protein: CASSPRQGTKRTQYF
J gene: TRBJ1-2; D gene: TRBD1; clone size: many; V gene: TRBV5-1; CDR3 DNA: TGCGCCAGCAGCCGGGACAGGGCGGCCTATGGCTACACCTTC; CDR3 protein: CASSRDRAAYGYTF
J gene: TRBJ2-4; D gene: -; clone size: few; V gene: TRBV20-1; CDR3 DNA: TGCAGTGCTAACCGGGACCCAGAATTCCCACTAGCCAAAAACATTCAGTACTTC; CDR3 protein: CSANRDPEFPLAKNIQYF
J gene: TRBJ2-7; D gene: TRBD1; clone size: many; V gene: TRBV5-1; CDR3 DNA: TGCGCCAGCAGCAAAGCTTCCGGGACAGGGAACGAGCAGTACTTC; CDR3 protein: CASSKASGTGNEQYF
J gene: TRBJ1-1; D gene: -; clone size: many; V gene: TRBV11-3; CDR3 DNA: TGTGCCAGCAGCGGACTTTCTGAAGCTTTCTTT; CDR3 protein: CASSGLSEAFF
J gene: TRBJ1-1; D gene: -; clone size: -; V gene: TRBV28; CDR3 DNA: TGTGCCAGCAGTCCCCGTAGCCCCCGGGACACTGAAGCTTGTTTT; CDR3 protein: CASSPRSPRDTEACF
J gene: TRBJ2-7; D gene: TRBD2; clone size: many; V gene: TRBV6-1; CDR3 DNA: TGTGCCAGCAGTAAGCGGGAGGGCCGCGAGCAGTACTTC; CDR3 protein: CASSKREGREQYF
J gene: TRBJ1-6; D gene: -; clone size: -; V gene: TRBV18; CDR3 DNA: TGTGCCAGCTCACTCTCCGAGGGCACCGTCGGTTCACCCCTCCACTTT; CDR3 protein: CASSLSEGTVGSPLHF
J gene: TRBJ2-4; D gene: -; clone size: many; V gene: TRBV28; CDR3 DNA: TGTGCCAGCAGTGGTGGGTCGCTAAACATTCAGTACTTC; CDR3 protein: CASSGGSLNIQYF
J gene: TRBJ2-7; D gene: TRBD2; clone size: many; V gene: TRBV29-1; CDR3 DNA: TGCAGCGGCCGCCTGGCGGGGGTTAATTACGAGCAGTACTTC; CDR3 protein: CSGRLAGVNYEQYF
J gene: TRBJ2-7; D gene: -; clone size: many; V gene: TRBV28; CDR3 DNA: TGTGCCAGCGTGACGGCGGCGAAGGCAGCCTCCTACGAGCAGTACTTC; CDR3 protein: CASVTAAKAASYEQYF